This entry lists 17 T cell receptor beta chains sequenced from one sample in a study of cytomegalovirus exposure and HLA in healthy donors. Researchers ran the PCR with 60 Vbeta and 13 Jbeta primers. Using immunoSEQ multiplex PCR, the repertoire was profiled, and TCRdb retains in-frame clones only, with some absent. The table records roughly 150,000 clones, 85% of them present only once. The specimen sequenced was PBMCs. These receptors were collected from a boy younger than 10 in good health and CMV-seronegative.

The genes are TRBV4-1 and TRBJ2-5; no clear D gene. With 3 bases removed from V and 3 bases from J, the gap between germline ends came to 17 bases. The CDR3 has 16 residues. Germline values: CDR1 MGHRA, CDR2 YSYEKL. The CDR3 DNA follows: TGCGCCAGCAGCCATTCACCAGGTGTTTCGGAAGAGACCCAGTACTTC. This gives the protein CASSHSPGVSEETQYF.

The rearrangement uses TRBV7-9 and TRBJ2-7; D is undetermined. The CDR3 is 12 amino acids. CDR1 and CDR2 (germline): SEHNR, FQNEAQ (reference sequence). Trimming cost V 4 bases and J 4 bases, with 8 bases left between them. CDR3: CASSSRLYEQYF. The CDR3 DNA reads TGTGCCAGCAGCTCGCGCTTGTACGAGCAGTACTTC. Filled out from reference TRBV7-9 and TRBJ2-7, the complete variable domain reads DTGVSQNPRHKITKRGQNVTFRCDPISEHNRLYWYRQTLGQGPEFLTYFQNEAQLEKSRLLSDRFSAERPKGSFSTLEIQRTEQGDSAMYLCASSSRLYEQYFGPGTRLTVT.

This clone was observed a few times. The J gene is TRBJ2-7, the V gene TRBV28, with TRBD2 as a possible D gene (5 bases). The germline V and J ends were trimmed by 4 bases and 5 bases, with 21 bases remaining between them. Germline CDR1 is MDHEN and CDR2 is SYDVKM. The CDR3 consists of 16 residues. The CDR3 here is CASSSPGLGDAHEQYF. CDR3 bases: TGTGCCAGCAGTTCCCCAGGTCTCGGGGATGCCCACGAGCAGTACTTC. Looking up the rest from reference TRBV28 and TRBJ2-7 gives the full variable domain: DVKVTQSSRYLVKRTGEKVFLECVQDMDHENMFWYRQDPGLGLRLIYFSYDVKMKEKGDIPEGYSVSREKKERFSLILESASTNQTSMYLCASSSPGLGDAHEQYFGPGTRLTVT.

The chain carries TRBV10-2 and TRBJ2-7; unclear D gene. CDR1 and CDR2 from the germline V gene are WSHSY and SAAADI. Between the trimmed V and J ends, which lost 8 bases and 5 bases, there was a span of 16 bases. CDR3 length: 13 residues. The chain's CDR3 is CASRSLAGNEQYF. The CDR3 DNA follows: TGCGCCAGCCGCTCCCTCGCAGGAAACGAGCAGTACTTC.

About this clone itself: At one boundary the junction diverges from the germline segment, which might be a read error. This chain connects TRBV27 to TRBJ2-3; no clear D gene. CDR1 is MNHEY, CDR2 SMNVEV, per germline (reference sequence). The CDR3 is made up of 13 amino acids. In DNA form, the CDR3 reads TGTGCCGGCAGTTTAACAGTGGCAGATACGCAGTATTTT. Amino acid sequence: CAGSLTVADTQYF.

The rearrangement links TRBV18 to TRBJ2-7; TRBD2 matches 9 bases. Losses at the gene ends were 3 bases for V and 4 bases for J; bases not matched to a gene: 4. The CDR3 length is 14 residues. Germline-derived CDR1 and CDR2 are KGHSH and LQKENI. The CDR3 spells CASSPPSGVYEQYF. The CDR3 region has the DNA TGTGCCAGCTCACCCCCTAGCGGGGTTTACGAGCAGTACTTC.

This rearrangement joins TRBV1 to TRBJ1-3; whether TRBD1, the table's D call, matches the DNA was not checked. TRBV1 is termed a pseudogene. The CDR3 covers 19 residues. This CDR3 is CTSSQDALGQGWTGNTIYF. CDR3 nucleotide sequence: TGCACCAGCAGCCAAGATGCGCTGGGACAGGGGTGGACTGGAAACACCATATATTTT.

The CDR3 nucleotides are TGTGCCAGCAGTCCGGACTCAGGTTGGTACGAGCAGTACGTC. This codes for CASSPDSGWYEQYV. The rearrangement joins TRBV5-8 to TRBJ2-7; a weak D match, TRBD2 (5 bases). V was shortened by 5 bases and J by 4 bases, with 16 bases between the two germline ends. Germline CDR1 is SGHTS and CDR2 is YDEGEE. The CDR3 runs to 14 residues.

This chain joins TRBV11-2 and TRBJ1-1, with TRBD1 matching 7 bases. The junction had 6 bases not matched to a gene; V was cut back by 0 bases and J by 11 bases. Germline V CDR1 and CDR2: SGHAT, FQNNGV. The CDR3 spans 13 residues. CDR3 residues: CASSLDGGGTAFF. DNA for the CDR3: TGTGCCAGCAGCTTAGATGGAGGGGGCACCGCTTTCTTT.

This clone was observed once. The CDR3 nucleotides read TGTGCCAGTAGTGTTGACAGGGGGGGCAATCAGCCCCAGCATTTT. This gives the protein CASSVDRGGNQPQHF. The rearrangement uses TRBV19 and TRBJ1-5, with 9 bases fitting TRBD1. Germline CDR1 is LNHDA and CDR2 is SQIVND (reference sequence). The CDR3 has 15 residues. The V segment lost 5 bases and the J segment 2 bases; nucleotides outside the gene matches: 4.

The rearrangement links TRBV30 to TRBJ2-1; 7 bases agree with TRBD1. CDR1 GTSNPN and CDR2 SVGIG come from the germline V gene (reference sequence). The CDR3 totals 13 residues. With V trimmed by 5 bases and J by 5 bases, 6 bases remained unmatched. The CDR3, as DNA: TGTGCCTGGTGGACAGGACGCCACAATGAGCAGTTCTTC. Its translation is CAWWTGRHNEQFF.

The chain carries TRBV2 and TRBJ1-5, with D perhaps matching TRBD1 (5 bases). The CDR3 is 13 residues long. Germline loops: CDR1 SNHLY, CDR2 FYNNEI. V was pared by 8 bases and J by 2 bases, with 10 bases between. The CDR3 reads CASDSYGNQPQHF. The CDR3 nucleotides read TGTGCCAGCGACAGTTACGGCAATCAGCCCCAGCATTTT.

The chain uses TRBV2 and TRBJ1-2; D call uncertain. Trimming took 2 bases from V and 7 from J, leaving 11 bases between them. The CDR3 spans 13 residues. Germline V gives CDR1 SNHLY, CDR2 FYNNEI. This chain's CDR3 is CASSEQAPRGYTF. CDR3 in DNA: TGTGCCAGCAGTGAACAGGCCCCCCGTGGCTACACCTTC.

V is TRBV30 and J is TRBJ1-3, with D possibly matching TRBD1 (6 bases). Germline CDR1 is GTSNPN and CDR2 is SVGIG (reference sequence). Trimming cost V 3 bases and J 1 base, with 19 bases left between them. The CDR3 extends over 17 amino acids. As DNA, the CDR3 is TGTGCCTGGAGAGCACCGACAGTACAGGGATCTGGAAACACCATATATTTT. Encoded protein: CAWRAPTVQGSGNTIYF.

The chain has TRBV18 and TRBJ2-2; D remains ambiguous. Germline V gene data show CDR1 as KGHSH and CDR2 as LQKENI. V dropped 5 bases and J dropped 0 bases, with 16 bases sitting between them. The CDR3 is 17 amino acids. The CDR3 DNA follows: TGTGCCAGCTCATTGGCGTTAAGGAGTTCGAACACCGGGGAGCTGTTTTTT. As protein: CASSLALRSSNTGELFF.

This chain links TRBV2 with TRBJ2-5; perhaps TRBD1 as D (5 bases). The DNA matches TRBJ2-7 better at its end, which makes the J call doubtful. There are 14 residues in the CDR3. CDR1 and CDR2 from the germline V gene are SNHLY and FYNNEI. The CDR3 DNA reads as TGTGCCAGCAGTGAAGCGCTAGGGGTAGGCGAGCAGTACTTC. This encodes CASSEALGVGEQYF.

In regard to this clone: Different DNA sequences within this sample yield the same CDR3. V is TRBV28 and J is TRBJ1-5; D not resolved. There are 11 residues in the CDR3. The germline V and J ends were trimmed by 3 bases and 6 bases, with 3 bases remaining between them. Germline CDR1 is MDHEN and CDR2 is SYDVKM. The CDR3: CASSFSQPQHF. In DNA form, the CDR3 reads TGTGCCAGCAGTTTTAGTCAGCCCCAGCATTTT.